This T cell receptor beta chain was obtained from a study of T cell responses to AZD1222 COVID-19 vaccine. Overall study findings and caveats: It should be noted that donors were predominantly white British and more often female, and clonal diversity was possibly underestimated. Vaccine-associated CD4 TCRs ranged over spike, dominating at 160-218 and 743-854.

This clone was counted only a few times. Its specificity is not known. The method was immunoSEQ multiplex PCR; TCRdb's version includes in-frame clones alone and lacks a portion of them. This sample has roughly 120,000 clones; 70% to 90% occur once, and the top ten carry around 4%. The CDR3 is made up of 15 amino acids. With V trimmed by 4 bases and J by 1 base, 7 bases remained unmatched. Germline assignment: CDR1 MNHEY and CDR2 SVGAGI. Sequencing used peripheral blood, obtained 28 days after the second AZD1222 dose. The source of this sequence is an adult who received the AZD1222 COVID-19 vaccine. The V call is TRBV6-5, the J call TRBJ2-7, with TRBD2 identical over 7 bases. The chain's CDR3 is CASSSKQGGSYEQYF. The CDR3 DNA sequence: TGTGCCAGCAGTTCCAAGCAGGGAGGGTCCTACGAGCAGTACTTC.